This T cell receptor (beta chain) was identified during a study of blood T cells in healthy people across ages. Findings and limits, study-wide: Greater diversity and more naive CD4+ cells were seen in long-lived donors than in aged donors.

This clonotype was detected a few times. Its cognate antigen is unknown. Germline V gene sequence: CDR1 SGHTA, CDR2 FQGNSA. The CDR3 has 15 amino acids. V gave up 9 bases and J gave up 1 base; unmatched junction bases: 9. Isolated PBMCs totaled at least 6 million in each sample. Using a J-beta primer mix together with a sample-barcoded 5' primer, a second PCR was run for about 6 to 11 cycles. One entry per CDR3 protein results from TCRdb running MiXCR on the 5' RACE reads. In the table there are just over 800,000 distinct CDR3 sequences, under 80% of which are singletons. The receptor comes from a man aged 25-40 years in good health. Sample: blood. The V call is TRBV7-2, the J call TRBJ2-1; 7 bases are a match to TRBD2. The CDR3 is CASSASGESYNEQFF. CDR3 in DNA: TGTGCCAGTAGCGCCAGCGGGGAGTCCTACAATGAGCAGTTCTTC.